A selection of T cell receptor beta chains follows, all from one sample in a study of blood T cell repertoires in COVID-19. TCRdb's copy holds only in-frame clones and misses some; the assay was immunoSEQ multiplex PCR. The sample records approximately 170,000 clones, roughly 80% being singletons. Source material: PBMCs or T cells enriched from blood (not recorded which). All receptors derive from a woman in her 50s who had recovered from COVID-19. Each CDR3 is given with its conserved first and last residue. D genes are given only for firm matches. Clone sizes are given selectively: once, few, many, or a class where the clone is expanded.

TRBV7-8	few	TRBJ1-1	16	TRBD1	TGTGCCAGCAGCTTAGAAAGGAGGGGGCAGGGCACTGAAGCTTTCTTT	CASSLERRGQGTEAFF
TRBV5-1	once	TRBJ1-2	13	-	TGCGCCAGCAGCCCCGGGGATAACTATGGCTACACCTTC	CASSPGDNYGYTF
TRBV28	-	TRBJ2-1	12	-	TGTGCCAGCAGCGGGACCTACAATGAGCAGTTCTTC	CASSGTYNEQFF
TRBV5-5	-	TRBJ1-6	15	TRBD1	TGTGTCAGCAGTCAGGAGACAGGGAAAGGGGCACCCCTCCACTTT	CVSSQETGKGAPLHF
TRBV7-9	-	TRBJ1-2	15	-	TGTGCCAGCAGCTTAGCGGGCAGTTTTAACTATGGCTACACCTTC	CASSLAGSFNYGYTF
TRBV29-1	-	TRBJ2-1	14	TRBD2	TGCAGCGCTATTAGCGGGAGAGGGGTGAATGAGCAGTTCTTC	CSAISGRGVNEQFF
TRBV11-1	-	TRBJ2-7	15	-	TGTGCCAGCAGCCCACAGCTTATGGATTCCTACGAGCAGTACTTC	CASSPQLMDSYEQYF
TRBV7-3	-	TRBJ1-1	13	TRBD1	TGTGCCAGCAGCGCGACAGGGCCCACTGAAGCTTTCTTT	CASSATGPTEAFF
TRBV18	once	TRBJ1-2	15	TRBD1	TGTGCCAGCTCACCACTACAGGGGCCTAACTATGGCTACACCTTC	CASSPLQGPNYGYTF
TRBV20-1	-	TRBJ2-3	15	TRBD1	TGCAGTGCTAGTCCGACCGACAGGGCGGCAGATACGCAGTATTTT	CSASPTDRAADTQYF
TRBV5-1	once	TRBJ1-1	14	TRBD1	TGCGCCAGCAGCTCCGGACAGGGGAACACTGAAGCTTTCTTT	CASSSGQGNTEAFF
TRBV5-4	-	TRBJ1-3	18	-	TGTGCCAGCAGCCGCGGCACCTCGATAACGAGCTCTGGAAACACCATATATTTT	CASSRGTSITSSGNTIYF
TRBV18	-	TRBJ2-3	14	TRBD1	TGTGCCAGCTCACCTCTCACAGGGGGGGATACGCAGTATTTT	CASSPLTGGDTQYF
TRBV2	-	TRBJ2-2	13	-	TGTGCCAGCAAACCACAGGTCACCGGGGAGCTGTTTTTT	CASKPQVTGELFF
TRBV7-2	few	TRBJ2-7	13	-	TGTGCCAGCACCCTAGGGCAGGGAGGAATTCAGTACTTC	CASTLGQGGIQYF
TRBV5-1	-	TRBJ2-7	13	-	TGCGCCAGCAGTAGCGACACCGCCTACGAGCAGTACTTC	CASSSDTAYEQYF
TRBV11-3	-	TRBJ2-7	13	-	TGTGCCAGCAGCTTAGCGGGAGTACCCGAGCAGTACTTC	CASSLAGVPEQYF
TRBV19	few	TRBJ2-1	15	TRBD1	TGTGCCAGTAGTATAGGGGACAGCCCTTACAATGAGCAGTTCTTC	CASSIGDSPYNEQFF
TRBV11-3	-	TRBJ1-3	16	TRBD1	TGTGCCAGCAGCCGAAAACCCGGGACAGACGGAAACACCATATATTTT	CASSRKPGTDGNTIYF
TRBV19	-	TRBJ1-2	15	-	TGTGCCAGTAGTAGCCAGAGTCTAGCTAACTATGGCTACACCTTC	CASSSQSLANYGYTF
TRBV19	-	TRBJ1-2	14	TRBD1	TGTGCCAGTAGGTCCGGACAGGGGCAATATGGCTACACCTTC	CASRSGQGQYGYTF
TRBV9	-	TRBJ1-4	15	TRBD1	TGTGCCAGCAGCGTCTCGGGACAGGGAGATGAAAAACTGTTTTTT	CASSVSGQGDEKLFF
TRBV10-1	-	TRBJ2-4	17	-	TGCGCCAGCAGTGTTGGGGGGGACATCTTAGCCAAAAACATTCAGTACTTC	CASSVGGDILAKNIQYF
TRBV5-4	-	TRBJ2-3	13	-	TGTGCCAGCAGACTTGGTGTCGCAGATACGCAGTATTTT	CASRLGVADTQYF
TRBV6-5	-	TRBJ2-2	15	TRBD1	TGTGCCAGCAGTCCCGGGACAGGGAACACCGGGGAGCTGTTTTTT	CASSPGTGNTGELFF
TRBV19	-	TRBJ2-3	14	-	TGTGCCAGCAAACGGGGAGTTGGGACAGATACGCAGTATTTT	CASKRGVGTDTQYF
TRBV4-2	-	TRBJ2-1	14	TRBD2	TGTGCCAGCAGGGGTTGGGGGGGAAGCAATGAGCAGTTCTTC	CASRGWGGSNEQFF
TRBV27	-	TRBJ2-1	15	-	TGTGCCAGCAGTTTTGGCGGGGCCCCCTACAATGAGCAGTTCTTC	CASSFGGAPYNEQFF
TRBV19	-	TRBJ2-6	19	-	TGTGCCAGTAGTATCGCTGGCCGCCAGGTGGGCTCTGGGGCCAACGTCCTGACTTTC	CASSIAGRQVGSGANVLTF
TRBV11-2	-	TRBJ2-2	17	TRBD1	TGTGCCAGCAGCTCCCCCCGGGACAGGGCCTCCACCGGGGAGCTGTTTTTT	CASSSPRDRASTGELFF
TRBV2	-	TRBJ1-6	15	TRBD1	TGTGCCAGCCGGGCCCTGGGGACAGGGAATTCACCCCTCCACTTT	CASRALGTGNSPLHF
TRBV28	-	TRBJ2-1	14	-	TGTGCCAGCGGTCAGGGATATCAATCACGTGAGCAGTTCTTC	CASGQGYQSREQFF
TRBV7-2	-	TRBJ1-1	14	-	TGTGCCAGCAGCTTAAGTGCAGGGAACACTGAAGCTTTCTTT	CASSLSAGNTEAFF
TRBV10-3	-	TRBJ2-1	15	TRBD2	TGTGCCATCAGGGACCCGACTAGCGGGTACAATGAGCAGTTCTTC	CAIRDPTSGYNEQFF
TRBV7-2	-	TRBJ1-5	14	TRBD1	TGTGCCAGCAGCCTGACAGGGGTGGGTGGAACCCAGCATTTT	CASSLTGVGGTQHF
TRBV4-3	once	TRBJ1-2	14	-	TGCGCCAGCAGCCAAGATGAGGGGGGGCGCGGCTACACCTTC	CASSQDEGGRGYTF
TRBV29-1	-	TRBJ2-1	10	-	TGCAGCGTTACTAGAGTTGAGCAGTTCTTC	CSVTRVEQFF
TRBV19	-	TRBJ2-7	15	-	TGTGCCAGCTCAACCCGACACCGCGTCTCCAACGAGCAGTACTTC	CASSTRHRVSNEQYF
TRBV3-1/TRBV3-2	-	TRBJ1-2	17	-	TGTGCCAGCAGCCAAGCGATGCGGGGACGGGCTAACTATGGCTACACCTTC	CASSQAMRGRANYGYTF
TRBV7-2	-	TRBJ1-6	16	-	TGTGCCAGCAGCTTAGTCCCGGGACACCTAAATTCACCCCTCCACTTT	CASSLVPGHLNSPLHF
TRBV7-8	-	TRBJ2-2	15	-	TGTGCCAGCAGCTTAACGCGGGGCGGCACCGGGGAGCTGTTTTTT	CASSLTRGGTGELFF
TRBV7-8	-	TRBJ2-1	15	TRBD2	TGTGCCAGCAGCTCGCGGGGGGGTTCCTACAATGAGCAGTTCTTC	CASSSRGGSYNEQFF
TRBV7-3	-	TRBJ2-7	16	TRBD2	TGTGCCAGCAGCTTAACAGCGGGAGAGGTCCCCTACGAGCAGTACTTC	CASSLTAGEVPYEQYF
TRBV7-6	-	TRBJ1-1	13	-	TGTGCCAGCAGCCTTACGGGGGAAACTGAAGCTTTCTTT	CASSLTGETEAFF
TRBV20-1	-	TRBJ2-6	15	TRBD1	TGCAGTGCTAGTACAGGGGGACTTGGGGCCAACGTCCTGACTTTC	CSASTGGLGANVLTF